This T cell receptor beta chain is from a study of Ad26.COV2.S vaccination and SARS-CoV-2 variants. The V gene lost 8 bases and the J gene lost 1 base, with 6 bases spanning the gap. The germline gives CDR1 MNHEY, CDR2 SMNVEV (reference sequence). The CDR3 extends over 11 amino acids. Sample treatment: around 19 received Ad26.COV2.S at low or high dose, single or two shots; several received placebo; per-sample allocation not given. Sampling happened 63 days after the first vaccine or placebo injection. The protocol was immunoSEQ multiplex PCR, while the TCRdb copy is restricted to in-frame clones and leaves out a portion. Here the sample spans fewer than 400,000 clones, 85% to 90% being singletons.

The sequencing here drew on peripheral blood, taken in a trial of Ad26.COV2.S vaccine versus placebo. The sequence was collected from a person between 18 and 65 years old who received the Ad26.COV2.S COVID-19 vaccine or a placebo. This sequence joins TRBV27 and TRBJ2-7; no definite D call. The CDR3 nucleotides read TGTGCCAGCGGAGAGTCCTACGAGCAGTACTTC. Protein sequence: CASGESYEQYF.